The entry below describes one T cell receptor beta chain. The antigen this receptor binds is unknown. No quality values exist for individual bases; no much larger clone is one base distant. This sample is part of a study of T-cell memory formation after mild COVID-19 (dated by TCRdb to about 2021). Notes on the research overall: TCR sequence clusters from the two donors were largely donor specific. The cohort comprised two young, previously healthy adult volunteers, one female and one male. In a couple of donors, T-cell clones that expanded and contracted after mild COVID-19 were tracked by sequencing TCRalpha and TCRbeta repertoires over time. Study-level results and caveats: Contracting CD4+ clones turned up mainly in the CM and EM memory subsets, whereas EMRA was where CD8+ clones were enriched. Only a couple of mild cases were covered by the study, and larger cohorts that include severe cases with pre-infection samples were considered necessary. Whether the second-wave clones peaking on day 37 were SARS-CoV-2 specific was not confirmed. From day 15 to 85, contracting clones showed balanced CD4/CD8 phenotypes, whereas a second wave of clones that expanded from day 15 to 37 leaned towards CD4+. Some responding clones were detected in pre-infection memory, suggesting pre-existing cross-reactive memory T cells joined the SARS-CoV-2 response.

The CDR3, from cysteine to phenylalanine, totals 13 residues. The read is trimmed to its CDR3 DNA, 39 bases read in frame from base 1. V lost 4 bases and J lost 9 bases, and the count of bases not matched to a germline gene is 8. CDR1 is given as SGHKS and CDR2 as YYEKEE, both from the germline V gene (reference sequence). TCRdb names Illumina NovaSeq 6000 as the instrument used. TCRalpha and TCRbeta cDNA libraries were constructed by 5'RACE with constant-segment primers, with sample barcodes and unique molecular identifiers being introduced. Trizol reagent was used to extract RNA from every sample. The libraries were amplified in two PCR steps, and the second step added a second sample barcode and Illumina TruSeq adapters. Sequencing of the libraries was done on an Illumina NovaSeq, producing 2 x 150 bp paired-end reads. Per the source publication's procedure: The reads were demultiplexed and collapsed into UMI-guided consensus sequences using migec v1.2.7. Using mixcr v2.1.11, the UMI consensuses were aligned to TRA and TRB V and J templates and assembled into clonotypes. A clonotype was counted as expanded or contracted only when both edgeR and NoisET called the clonotype significant, with the noise models trained on biological replicates. For edgeR calls, the thresholds were a false discovery rate-adjusted p below 0.01 and a log2 fold-change of 1. PCA with hierarchical clustering of max-normalized trajectories of the 1000 most abundant clonotypes was used as exploratory dynamics analysis. Separately sequenced CD4+ and CD8+ repertoires were used to assign a CD4 or CD8 phenotype to each responding clone. TCRdb's own reprocessing of the public reads used fastp at Q25 and MiXCR and kept productive beta chains. Merged by CDR3 protein, the rows form single entries marked with the most common genes and DNA. The V and J calls here are based on TCRdb, not the publication. Recorded for this sample are 44,000 or so distinct CDR3 sequences; roughly 9% of them occurred a single time. About an eighth of the sample is taken by the ten largest.

PBMCs were isolated by Ficoll-Paque density gradient centrifugation. The sequenced sample was PBMCs or a T cell subset sorted from them (not recorded which). The TCR comes from an adult woman who had mild COVID-19 (a few samples of this study predate the infection). The sample titles of this study are shuffled in the database, so cell type and time point are left out; the donor was told from shared clones. Recombination joined TRBV5-5 with TRBJ1-2; 8 nucleotides in the junction match TRBD1. This receptor carries the CDR3 CASSRTTGASYTF. The nucleotide sequence is TGTGCCAGCAGCCGTACGACAGGGGCTAGCTACACCTTC. Where the CDR3 stops, the reference TRBV5-5 and TRBJ1-2 genes take over; the full variable domain is DAGVTQSPTHLIKTRGQQVTLRCSPISGHKSVSWYQQVLGQGPQFIFQYYEKEERGRGNFPDRFSARQFPNYSSELNVNALLLGDSALYLCASSRTTGASYTFGSGTRLTVV.